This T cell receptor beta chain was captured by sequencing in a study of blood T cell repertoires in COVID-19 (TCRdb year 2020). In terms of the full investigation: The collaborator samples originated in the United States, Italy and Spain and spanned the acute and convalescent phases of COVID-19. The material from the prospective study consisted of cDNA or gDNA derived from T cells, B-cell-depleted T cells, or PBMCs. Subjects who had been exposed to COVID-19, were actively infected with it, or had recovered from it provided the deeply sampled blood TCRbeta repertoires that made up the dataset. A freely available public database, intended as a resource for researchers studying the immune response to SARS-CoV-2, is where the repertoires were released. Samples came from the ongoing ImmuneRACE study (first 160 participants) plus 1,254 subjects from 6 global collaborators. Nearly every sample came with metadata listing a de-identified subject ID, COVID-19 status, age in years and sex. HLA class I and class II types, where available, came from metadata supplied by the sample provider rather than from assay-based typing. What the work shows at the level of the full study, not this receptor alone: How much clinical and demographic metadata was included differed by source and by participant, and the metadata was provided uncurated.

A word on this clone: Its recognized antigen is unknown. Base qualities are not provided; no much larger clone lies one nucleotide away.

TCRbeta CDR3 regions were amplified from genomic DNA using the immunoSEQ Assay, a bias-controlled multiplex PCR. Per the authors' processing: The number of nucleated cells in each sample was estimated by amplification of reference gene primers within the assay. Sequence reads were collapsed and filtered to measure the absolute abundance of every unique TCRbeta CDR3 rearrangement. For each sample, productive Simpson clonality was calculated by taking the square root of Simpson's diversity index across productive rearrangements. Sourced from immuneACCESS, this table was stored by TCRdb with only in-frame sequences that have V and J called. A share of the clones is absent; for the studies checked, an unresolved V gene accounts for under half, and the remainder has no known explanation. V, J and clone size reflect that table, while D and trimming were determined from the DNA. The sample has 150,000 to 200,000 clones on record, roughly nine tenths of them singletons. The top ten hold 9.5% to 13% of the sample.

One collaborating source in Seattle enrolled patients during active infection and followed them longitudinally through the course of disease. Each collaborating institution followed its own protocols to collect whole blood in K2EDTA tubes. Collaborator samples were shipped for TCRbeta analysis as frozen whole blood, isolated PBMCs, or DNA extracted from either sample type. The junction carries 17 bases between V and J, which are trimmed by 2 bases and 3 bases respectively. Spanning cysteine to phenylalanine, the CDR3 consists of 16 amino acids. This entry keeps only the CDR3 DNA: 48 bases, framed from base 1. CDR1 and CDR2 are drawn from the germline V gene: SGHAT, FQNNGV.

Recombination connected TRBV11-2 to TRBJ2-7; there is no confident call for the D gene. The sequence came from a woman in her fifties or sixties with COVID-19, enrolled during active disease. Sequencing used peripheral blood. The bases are TGTGCCAGCAGCTTATATCGAGCCCGGGTGGGCTACGAGCAGTACTTC. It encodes CASSLYRARVGYEQYF.